What follows are 21 T cell receptor beta chains derived from one specimen sequenced in a study of shared clonotypes between healthy human individuals. TCRdb keeps only in-frame clones here, not all; method: immunoSEQ multiplex PCR. The table has 2 million to 2.5 million clones, around 90% seen once. Sequencing used naive CD4+ T cells from PBMCs. Specified subset: CD45RA+ positively selected. The receptors stem from a man aged 18 to 29 in good health. Some clones in this sample may be carry-over from other donors' samples.

J is TRBJ2-7 and V is TRBV7-9; possible D gene TRBD2, 6 bases. Trimming stripped 4 bases from V and 7 bases from J, with 11 bases between. This CDR3 contains 12 residues. CDR1 is SEHNR, CDR2 FQNEAQ, per germline (reference sequence). The chain's CDR3 is CASSSRRGEQYF. For the CDR3, the DNA is TGTGCCAGCAGCTCCCGTCGGGGGGAGCAGTACTTC.

As to this clone: This sample includes further DNA sequences coding for the same CDR3. The J gene is TRBJ1-2, the V gene TRBV10-3; D ambiguous. In germline, CDR1 is ENHRY, CDR2 SYGVKD. This CDR3 spans 15 amino acids. Trimming cost V 0 bases and J 0 bases, with 8 bases left between them. This chain's CDR3 is CAISESGYPNYGYTF. CDR3 nucleotide sequence: TGTGCCATCAGTGAGTCCGGATACCCTAACTATGGCTACACCTTC.

The chain recombines TRBV7-2 with TRBJ1-5; perhaps TRBD1 as D (5 bases). Germline V CDR1 and CDR2: SGHTA, FQGNSA. CDR3 length: 12 residues. Trimming took off 1 base at V and 12 bases at J, with 10 bases between the two ends. CDR3: CASSLGPGHQHF. In nucleotides, the CDR3 is TGTGCCAGCAGCTTAGGTCCGGGGCACCAGCATTTT.

V usage is TRBV30 and J usage is TRBJ1-4; D gene ambiguous. Germline V gives CDR1 GTSNPN, CDR2 SVGIG (reference sequence). V dropped 2 bases and J dropped 8 bases, with 6 bases sitting between them. The CDR3 runs to 11 residues. CDR3 coding DNA: TGTGCCTGGAGTTTAAGGGAAAAACTGTTTTTT. Amino acids: CAWSLREKLFF.

The rearrangement joins TRBV6-1 to TRBJ2-5; 9 nucleotides line up with TRBD2. The CDR3 has 15 residues. The trim removed 7 bases at V and 5 bases at J, leaving 11 bases unmatched. Germline V lookup: CDR1 MNHNS, CDR2 SASEGT. DNA for the CDR3: TGTGCCAGCACTCTGGCGGGAGGGGAGGGGGAGACCCAGTACTTC. Encoded protein: CASTLAGGEGETQYF.

The genes are TRBV6-6 and TRBJ2-1; TRBD2 is a possible D gene (6 bases). The CDR3 runs 15 residues. Trimming took 6 bases from V and 0 from J, leaving 12 bases between them. Per germline, CDR1 MNHNY and CDR2 SVGAGI (reference sequence). This CDR3 reads CASSLLANSYNEQFF. The DNA of the CDR3 is TGTGCCAGCAGCCTCCTAGCGAACTCCTACAATGAGCAGTTCTTC.

V and J are TRBV6-1 and TRBJ1-1; D unresolved. V was cut by 3 bases and J by 0 bases, with 8 bases left in between. Germline values: CDR1 MNHNS, CDR2 SASEGT. This CDR3 region has 14 residues. The CDR3 sequence is CASSDIVLNTEAFF. CDR3 DNA sequence: TGTGCCAGCAGTGATATCGTTTTGAACACTGAAGCTTTCTTT.

The J gene is TRBJ2-2, the V gene TRBV9, with D possibly TRBD1 on 5 matching bases. Germline CDR1 reads SGDLS; CDR2 reads YYNGEE. The length of the CDR3 is 14 residues. V lost 4 bases, J lost 4 bases, and 11 bases lay in between. The CDR3 DNA follows: TGTGCCAGCAGCAAACAGGTGATCACCGGGGAGCTGTTTTTT. Protein: CASSKQVITGELFF.

The chain combines TRBV18 with TRBJ2-1; D tentatively reads TRBD1 or TRBD2 (5 bases each). CDR1 and CDR2 (germline): KGHSH, LQKENI. The ends were cut back, 2 bases at V and 8 bases at J, with 7 bases in the middle. This CDR3 is built from 12 residues. In DNA, the CDR3 is TGTGCCAGCTCACCAGGGACGGATGAGCAGTTCTTC. Translation: CASSPGTDEQFF.

The table lists this clone with a count of one. V gene TRBV7-2 combines with J gene TRBJ2-5, with TRBD1 matching 10 bases. Germline-derived CDR1 and CDR2 are SGHTA and FQGNSA. V lost 1 base and J lost 5; bases outside the gene matches: 7. The CDR3 runs to 16 residues. CDR3 residues: CASSLVGTGELETQYF. CDR3 DNA sequence: TGTGCCAGCAGCTTAGTAGGGACAGGGGAATTGGAGACCCAGTACTTC.

The chain combines TRBV4-2 with TRBJ1-2; no clear D. This CDR3 comprises 15 residues. Germline V CDR1 and CDR2: LGHNA, YNFKEQ. The ends were cut back, 1 base at V and 3 bases at J, with 12 bases in the middle. CDR3 loop: CASSQGEQHDYGYTF. The CDR3 coding sequence is TGTGCCAGCAGCCAAGGGGAACAGCACGACTATGGCTACACCTTC.

This chain joins TRBV28 and TRBJ2-7; 11 bases are a match to TRBD2. J gave up 6 bases and V 5 bases, and 12 bases lay outside the gene matches. The germline V gene encodes CDR1 MDHEN and CDR2 SYDVKM. The CDR3 contains 16 residues. The DNA of the CDR3 is TGTGCCAGCAGTCCTACTAGCGGGAGCACTGGGCTCGAGCAGTACTTC. Translated, it gives CASSPTSGSTGLEQYF.

The CDR3 nucleotides are TGCGCCAGCAGCTTGTTCTTAGGACAGGGGGAGACCCAGTACTTC. Its protein is CASSLFLGQGETQYF. The chain has TRBV5-1 and TRBJ2-5; 9 nucleotides align to TRBD1. Germline V CDR1 and CDR2: SGHRS, YFSETQ. The CDR3 consists of 15 residues. With 1 base clipped from V and 5 bases from J, the junction kept 6 bases outside the gene matches.

The DNA for the CDR3 is TGTGCCAGCAGTCAAGAAATCTATGGCTACACCTTC. Its translation: CASSQEIYGYTF. The rearrangement uses TRBV6-5 and TRBJ1-2; D call uncertain. Trimming cost V 5 bases and J 4 bases, with 8 bases left between them. The germline V gene encodes CDR1 MNHEY and CDR2 SVGAGI. CDR3 size: 12 residues.

This clone has just one count. The chain uses TRBV2 and TRBJ2-3; tentatively, D is TRBD1 (6 bases). Germline values: CDR1 SNHLY, CDR2 FYNNEI. V lost 8 bases to trimming and J lost 0 bases, with 6 bases between them. The CDR3 covers 12 residues. The CDR3 spells CASDRSTDTQYF. The CDR3 DNA is TGTGCCAGCGACAGGAGCACAGATACGCAGTATTTT. Drawing the rest from reference TRBV2 and TRBJ2-3, the complete variable domain is EPEVTQTPSHQVTQMGQEVILRCVPISNHLYFYWYRQILGQKVEFLVSFYNNEISEKSEIFDDQFSVERPDGSNFTLKIRSTKLEDSAMYFCASDRSTDTQYFGPGTRLTVL.

CDR3 sequence: CASSSAGGAETQYF. The CDR3 DNA follows: TGCGCCAGCAGCTCCGCAGGGGGCGCAGAGACCCAGTACTTC. The chain recombines TRBV5-1 with TRBJ2-5; 8 bases map to TRBD1. The germline CDR1 and CDR2 sequences are SGHRS and YFSETQ. The CDR3 is 14 amino acids. V was clipped by 3 bases and J by 4 bases; unmatched bases: 5. Full variable domain (missing parts from reference TRBV5-1 and TRBJ2-5): KAGVTQTPRYLIKTRGQQVTLSCSPISGHRSVSWYQQTPGQGLQFLFEYFSETQRNKGNFPGRFSGRQFSNSRSEMNVSTLELGDSALYLCASSSAGGAETQYFGPGTRLLVL.

Worth noting for this clone: The same CDR3 arises from other DNA sequences in this sample as well. The rearrangement joins TRBV28 to TRBJ2-7; D possibly matches TRBD1 or TRBD2 (5 bases each). This CDR3 has 14 residues. The germline CDR1 and CDR2 sequences are MDHEN and SYDVKM. V was trimmed by 2 bases and J by 3 bases, leaving 11 bases between them. The CDR3 DNA sequence: TGTGCCAGCAGTTTACGGGTGGGGGTCTACGAGCAGTACTTC. Amino acids: CASSLRVGVYEQYF.

The chain couples TRBV10-3 to TRBJ2-5, with D perhaps TRBD2 (6 bases). V gave up 2 bases and J gave up 2 bases, with 12 bases separating them. Germline V lookup: CDR1 ENHRY, CDR2 SYGVKD. This CDR3 contains 15 residues. The CDR3 here is CAISEPTGSQETQYF. The CDR3 DNA sequence: TGTGCCATCAGTGAGCCTACCGGGAGTCAAGAGACCCAGTACTTC.

The chain uses TRBV14 and TRBJ2-6; D is uncertain. The V gene lost 3 bases and the J gene lost 2 bases, with 8 bases spanning the gap. Germline V gene sequence: CDR1 SGHDN, CDR2 FVKESK. The CDR3 consists of 15 residues. The CDR3 here is CASSQSFAGANVLTF. The CDR3 DNA is TGTGCCAGCAGCCAGTCTTTTGCTGGGGCCAACGTCCTGACTTTC.

The rearrangement links TRBV11-2 to TRBJ2-7; the D gene is possibly TRBD2 (5 bases). The CDR3 extends over 14 amino acids. Germline V CDR1 and CDR2: SGHAT, FQNNGV. Trimming took off 1 base at V and 4 bases at J, with 11 bases between the two ends. CDR3 sequence: CASSLGYREYEQYF. The DNA of the CDR3 is TGTGCCAGCAGCTTAGGGTATAGGGAGTACGAGCAGTACTTC.

V and J are TRBV27 and TRBJ1-6, with 8 bases lining up with TRBD1. CDR3 size: 18 residues. Losses at the gene ends were 3 bases for V and 0 bases for J; bases not matched to a gene: 7. The V gene's germline CDR1 is MNHEY and CDR2 SMNVEV (reference sequence). The DNA for the CDR3 is TGTGCCAGCAGTTTGCAGGGGGCGTCGAGCTCCTATAATTCACCCCTCCACTTT. Its protein product is CASSLQGASSSYNSPLHF.